The T cell receptor beta chain described here comes from a study of cytomegalovirus exposure and HLA in healthy donors. Study in general: Of approximately 400 genotyped donors, 70% to 85% clustered with self-reported Caucasian donors. General study findings and limits: In an earlier analysis, most TCR beta V segments were productive about 90% or about 30% of the time. For presence/absence analyses, sequencing depth was assumed to be roughly uniform across donors.

The CDR3 sequence is 14 residues long. V shed 7 bases, J shed 4 bases, and the junction held 6 bases outside the gene matches. Germline V gene lookup returns CDR1 GTSNPN and CDR2 SVGIG (reference sequence). Worth noting for this clone: The antigen remains undetermined.

The PCR contained 60 Vbeta and 13 Jbeta primers. The method was immunoSEQ multiplex PCR; TCRdb's version includes in-frame clones alone and lacks a portion of them. This sample yields about 140,000 clones, of which roughly 85% are seen a single time; roughly 6.8% belongs to the top ten. The V gene is TRBV30, the J gene TRBJ1-5; 11 bases are a match to TRBD1. This TCR was sampled from a man between 35 and 55 years old in good health and CMV-seropositive. Specimen: PBMCs. CDR3 in DNA: TGTGCCTACACCGGGACAGGGGGGAATCAGCCCCAGCATTTT. Protein product: CAYTGTGGNQPQHF. Full variable domain (remainder filled in from reference TRBV30 and TRBJ1-5): SQTIHQWPATLVQPVGSPLSLECTVEGTSNPNLYWYRQAAGRGLQLLFYSVGIGQISSEVPQNLSASRPQDRQFILSSKKLLLSDSGFYLCAYTGTGGNQPQHFGDGTRLSIL.